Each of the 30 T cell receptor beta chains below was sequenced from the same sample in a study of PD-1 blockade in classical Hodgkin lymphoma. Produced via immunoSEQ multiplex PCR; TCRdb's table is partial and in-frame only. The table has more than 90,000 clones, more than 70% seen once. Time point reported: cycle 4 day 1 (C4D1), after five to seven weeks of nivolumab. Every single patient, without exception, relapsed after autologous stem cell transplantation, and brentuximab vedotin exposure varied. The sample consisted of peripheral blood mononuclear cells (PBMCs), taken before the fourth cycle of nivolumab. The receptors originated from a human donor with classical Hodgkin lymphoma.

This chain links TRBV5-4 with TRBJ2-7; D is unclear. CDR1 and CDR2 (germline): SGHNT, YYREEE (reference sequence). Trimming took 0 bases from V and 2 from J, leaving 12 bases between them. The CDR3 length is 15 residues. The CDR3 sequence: CASSLGTLDTYEQYF. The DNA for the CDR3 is TGTGCCAGCAGCTTGGGGACCCTCGACACCTACGAGCAGTACTTC.

The CDR3 is CASSPGRDGGYTF. The CDR3 region has the DNA TGTGCCAGCAGTCCGGGTCGCGATGGTGGCTACACCTTC. V and J are TRBV28 and TRBJ1-2; D is unresolved. CDR1 and CDR2 (germline): MDHEN, SYDVKM. The V and J ends lost 5 bases and 7 bases respectively, with 14 bases between them. The CDR3 is made up of 13 amino acids.

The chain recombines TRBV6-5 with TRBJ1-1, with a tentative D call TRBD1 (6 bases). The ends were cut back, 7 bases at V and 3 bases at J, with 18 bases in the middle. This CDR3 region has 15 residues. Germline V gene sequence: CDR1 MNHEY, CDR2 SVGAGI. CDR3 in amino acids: CASTPRRGGHTEAFF. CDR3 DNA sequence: TGTGCCAGCACCCCTCGTAGGGGGGGTCACACTGAAGCTTTCTTT.

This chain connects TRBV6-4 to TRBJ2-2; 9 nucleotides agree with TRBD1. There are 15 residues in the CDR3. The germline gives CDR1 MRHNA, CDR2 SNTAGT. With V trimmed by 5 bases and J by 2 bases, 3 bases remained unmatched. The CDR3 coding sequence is TGTGCCAGCAGTTCGGGACAGGGAAACACCGGGGAGCTGTTTTTT. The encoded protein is CASSSGQGNTGELFF.

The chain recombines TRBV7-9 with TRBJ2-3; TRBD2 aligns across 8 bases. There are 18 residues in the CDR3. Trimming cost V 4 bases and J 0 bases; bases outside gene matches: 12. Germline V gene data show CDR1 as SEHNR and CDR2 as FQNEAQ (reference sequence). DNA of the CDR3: TGTGCCAGCAGCTCCCGGGGGGGAGCACGAACTAGCACAGATACGCAGTATTTT. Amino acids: CASSSRGGARTSTDTQYF.

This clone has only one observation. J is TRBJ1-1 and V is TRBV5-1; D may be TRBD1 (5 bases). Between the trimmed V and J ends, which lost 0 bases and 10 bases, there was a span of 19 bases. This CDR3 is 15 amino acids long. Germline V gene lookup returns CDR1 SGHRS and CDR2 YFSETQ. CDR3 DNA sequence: TGCGCCAGCAGCTTGGCCTCGGGACCTCCCGGAGGAGCTTTCTTT. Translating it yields CASSLASGPPGGAFF.

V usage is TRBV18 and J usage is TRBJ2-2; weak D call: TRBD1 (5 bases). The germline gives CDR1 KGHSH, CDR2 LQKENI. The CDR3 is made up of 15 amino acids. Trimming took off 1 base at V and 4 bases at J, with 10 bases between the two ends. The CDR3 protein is CASSPLQDPTGELFF. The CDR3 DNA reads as TGTGCCAGCTCACCACTACAGGACCCCACCGGGGAGCTGTTTTTT. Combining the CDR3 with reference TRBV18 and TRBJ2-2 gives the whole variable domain NAGVMQNPRHLVRRRGQEARLRCSPMKGHSHVYWYRQLPEEGLKFMVYLQKENIIDESGMPKERFSAEFPKEGPSILRIQQVVRGDSAAYFCASSPLQDPTGELFFGEGSRLTVL.

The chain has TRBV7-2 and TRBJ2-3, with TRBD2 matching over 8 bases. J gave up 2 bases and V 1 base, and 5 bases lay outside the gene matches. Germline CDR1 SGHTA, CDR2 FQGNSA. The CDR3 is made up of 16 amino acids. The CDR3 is CASSLEAGVYTDTQYF. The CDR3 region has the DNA TGTGCCAGCAGCTTAGAAGCGGGAGTCTACACAGATACGCAGTATTTT. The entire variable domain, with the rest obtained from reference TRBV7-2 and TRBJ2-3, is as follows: GAGVSQSPSNKVTEKGKDVELRCDPISGHTALYWYRQSLGQGLEFLIYFQGNSAPDKSGLPSDRFSAERTGGSVSTLTIQRTQQEDSAVYLCASSLEAGVYTDTQYFGPGTRLTVL.

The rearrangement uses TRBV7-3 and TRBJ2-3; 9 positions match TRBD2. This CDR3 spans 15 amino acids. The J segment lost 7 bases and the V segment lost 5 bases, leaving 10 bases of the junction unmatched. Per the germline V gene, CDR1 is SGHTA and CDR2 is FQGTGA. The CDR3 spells CASSDPGTSIYTQYF. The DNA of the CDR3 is TGTGCCAGCAGCGACCCCGGGACTAGCATATATACGCAGTATTTT.

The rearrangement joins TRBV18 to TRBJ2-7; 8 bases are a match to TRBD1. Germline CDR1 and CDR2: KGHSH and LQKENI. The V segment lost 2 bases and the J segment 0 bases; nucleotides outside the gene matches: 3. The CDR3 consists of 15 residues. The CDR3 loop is CASSPSTGVSYEQYF. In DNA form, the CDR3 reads TGTGCCAGCTCACCATCGACAGGGGTCTCCTACGAGCAGTACTTC.

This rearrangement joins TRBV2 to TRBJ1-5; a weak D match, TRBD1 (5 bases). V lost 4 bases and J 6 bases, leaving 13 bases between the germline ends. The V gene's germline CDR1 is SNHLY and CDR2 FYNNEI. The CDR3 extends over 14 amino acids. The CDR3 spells CASSVYGAFQPQHF. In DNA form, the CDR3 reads TGTGCCAGCAGTGTATACGGGGCATTTCAGCCCCAGCATTTT.

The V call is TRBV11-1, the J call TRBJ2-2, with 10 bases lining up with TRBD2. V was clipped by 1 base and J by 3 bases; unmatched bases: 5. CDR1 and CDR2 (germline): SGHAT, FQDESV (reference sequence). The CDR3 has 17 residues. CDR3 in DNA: TGTGCCAGCAGCTTAGACCTAGCGGGAGTCGACACCGGGGAGCTGTTTTTT. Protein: CASSLDLAGVDTGELFF.

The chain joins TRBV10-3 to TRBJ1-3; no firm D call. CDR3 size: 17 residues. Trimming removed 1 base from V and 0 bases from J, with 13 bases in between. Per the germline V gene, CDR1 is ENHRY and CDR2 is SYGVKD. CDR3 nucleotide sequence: TGTGCCATCAGTGAGTATACTCGACTGACCTCTGGAAACACCATATATTTT. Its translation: CAISEYTRLTSGNTIYF.

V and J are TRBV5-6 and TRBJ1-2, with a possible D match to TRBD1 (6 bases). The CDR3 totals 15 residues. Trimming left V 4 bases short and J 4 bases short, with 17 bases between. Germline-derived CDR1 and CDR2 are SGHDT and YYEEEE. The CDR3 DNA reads TGTGCCAGCAGCCCCGAGGGGGGGGACGGCTATGGCTACACCTTC. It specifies CASSPEGGDGYGYTF.

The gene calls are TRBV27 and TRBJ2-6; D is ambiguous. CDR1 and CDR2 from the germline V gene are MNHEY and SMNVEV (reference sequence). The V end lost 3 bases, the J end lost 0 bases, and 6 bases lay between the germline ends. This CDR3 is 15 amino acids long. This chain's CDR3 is CASSFGNSGANVLTF. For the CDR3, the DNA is TGTGCCAGCAGTTTCGGTAACTCTGGGGCCAACGTCCTGACTTTC.

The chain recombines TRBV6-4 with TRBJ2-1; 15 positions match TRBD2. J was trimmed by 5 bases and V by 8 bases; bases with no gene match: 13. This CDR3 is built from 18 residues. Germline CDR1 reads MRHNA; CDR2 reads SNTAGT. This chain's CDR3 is CASANTGLAGGFHNEQFF. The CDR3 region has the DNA TGTGCCAGCGCGAATACGGGACTAGCGGGAGGCTTCCACAATGAGCAGTTCTTC.

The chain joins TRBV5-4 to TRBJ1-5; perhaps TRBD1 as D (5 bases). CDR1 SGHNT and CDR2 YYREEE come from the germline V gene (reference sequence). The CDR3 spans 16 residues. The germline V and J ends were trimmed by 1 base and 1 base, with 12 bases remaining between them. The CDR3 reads CASSLWSTASNQPQHF. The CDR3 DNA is TGTGCCAGCAGCTTGTGGTCGACAGCGAGCAATCAGCCCCAGCATTTT.

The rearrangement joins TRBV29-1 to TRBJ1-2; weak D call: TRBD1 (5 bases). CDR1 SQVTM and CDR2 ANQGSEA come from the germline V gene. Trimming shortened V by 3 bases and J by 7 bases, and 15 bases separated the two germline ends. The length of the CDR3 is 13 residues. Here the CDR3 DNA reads TGCAGCGTTGAGTCCAGGGCGCTCTCTGGCTACACCTTC. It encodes CSVESRALSGYTF.

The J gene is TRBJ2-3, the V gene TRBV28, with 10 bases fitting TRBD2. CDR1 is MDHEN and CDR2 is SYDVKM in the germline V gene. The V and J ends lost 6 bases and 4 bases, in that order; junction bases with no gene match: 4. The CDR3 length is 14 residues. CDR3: CASRSGGAADTQYF. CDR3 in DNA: TGTGCCAGCAGGAGCGGGGGGGCAGCAGATACGCAGTATTTT.

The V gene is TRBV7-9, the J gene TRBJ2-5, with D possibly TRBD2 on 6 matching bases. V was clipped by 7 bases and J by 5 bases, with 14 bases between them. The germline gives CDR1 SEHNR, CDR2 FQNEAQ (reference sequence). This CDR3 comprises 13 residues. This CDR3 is CASTPGGSETQYF. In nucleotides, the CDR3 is TGTGCCAGCACCCCCGGGGGTAGTGAGACCCAGTACTTC.

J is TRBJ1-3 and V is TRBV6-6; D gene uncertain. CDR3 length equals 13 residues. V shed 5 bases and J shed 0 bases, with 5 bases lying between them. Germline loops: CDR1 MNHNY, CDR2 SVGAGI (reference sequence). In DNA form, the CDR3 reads TGTGCCAGCAGTATATCCTCTGGAAACACCATATATTTT. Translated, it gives CASSISSGNTIYF.

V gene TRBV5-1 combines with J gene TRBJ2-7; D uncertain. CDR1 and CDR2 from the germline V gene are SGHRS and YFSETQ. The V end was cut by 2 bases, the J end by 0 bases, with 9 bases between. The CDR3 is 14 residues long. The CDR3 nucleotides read TGCGCCAGCAGCTTTACTTTCGCCTCCTACGAGCAGTACTTC. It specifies CASSFTFASYEQYF. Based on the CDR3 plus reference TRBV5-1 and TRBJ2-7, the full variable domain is KAGVTQTPRYLIKTRGQQVTLSCSPISGHRSVSWYQQTPGQGLQFLFEYFSETQRNKGNFPGRFSGRQFSNSRSEMNVSTLELGDSALYLCASSFTFASYEQYFGPGTRLTVT.

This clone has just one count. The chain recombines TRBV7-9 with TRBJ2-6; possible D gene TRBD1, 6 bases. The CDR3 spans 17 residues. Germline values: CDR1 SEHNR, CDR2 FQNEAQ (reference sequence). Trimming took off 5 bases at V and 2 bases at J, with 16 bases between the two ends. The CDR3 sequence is CASSQPGQSTGANVLTF. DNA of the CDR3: TGTGCCAGCAGCCAACCGGGACAAAGTACTGGGGCCAACGTCCTGACTTTC.

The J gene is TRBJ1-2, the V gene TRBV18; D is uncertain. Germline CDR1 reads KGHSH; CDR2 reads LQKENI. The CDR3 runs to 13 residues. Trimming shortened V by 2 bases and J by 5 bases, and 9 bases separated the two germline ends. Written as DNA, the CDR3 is TGTGCCAGCTCACCAGGACGGAGTTATGGCTACACCTTC. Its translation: CASSPGRSYGYTF.

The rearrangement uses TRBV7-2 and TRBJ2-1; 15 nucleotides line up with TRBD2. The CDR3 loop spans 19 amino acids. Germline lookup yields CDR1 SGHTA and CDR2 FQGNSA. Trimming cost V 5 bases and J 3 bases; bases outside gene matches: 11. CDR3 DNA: TGTGCCAGCAGCATAGGACTAGCGGGAGGGCCAGGATACTACAATGAGCAGTTCTTC. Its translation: CASSIGLAGGPGYYNEQFF.

In DNA, the CDR3 is TGCGCCAGCAGCCGCAGTGGGACTAGCGGGGGGGACTTCCAAGAGACCCAGTACTTC. Translating it yields CASSRSGTSGGDFQETQYF. The J gene is TRBJ2-5, the V gene TRBV4-1, with 16 bases identical to TRBD2. Germline trimming cut 4 bases from V and 1 base from J; bases unmatched to any gene: 9. Germline V gene lookup returns CDR1 MGHRA and CDR2 YSYEKL. The CDR3 has 19 residues.

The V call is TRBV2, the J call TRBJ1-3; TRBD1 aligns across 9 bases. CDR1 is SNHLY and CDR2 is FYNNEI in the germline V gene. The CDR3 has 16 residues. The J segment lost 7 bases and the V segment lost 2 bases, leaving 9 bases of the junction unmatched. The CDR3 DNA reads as TGTGCCAGCAGTGAAATACCGGGACAGGGTTGGAACACCATATATTTT. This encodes CASSEIPGQGWNTIYF.

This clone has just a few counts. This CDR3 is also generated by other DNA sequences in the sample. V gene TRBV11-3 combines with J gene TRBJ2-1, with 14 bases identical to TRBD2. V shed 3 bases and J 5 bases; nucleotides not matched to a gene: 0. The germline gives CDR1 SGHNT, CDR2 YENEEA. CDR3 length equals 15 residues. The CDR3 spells CASSLGLAGDNEQFF. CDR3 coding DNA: TGTGCCAGCAGCTTGGGACTAGCGGGAGACAATGAGCAGTTCTTC.

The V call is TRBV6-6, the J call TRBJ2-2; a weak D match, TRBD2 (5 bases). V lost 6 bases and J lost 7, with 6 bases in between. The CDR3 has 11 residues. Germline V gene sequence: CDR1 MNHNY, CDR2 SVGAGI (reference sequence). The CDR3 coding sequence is TGTGCCAGCAGGGGGAGCGGGGAGCTGTTTTTT. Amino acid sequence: CASRGSGELFF.

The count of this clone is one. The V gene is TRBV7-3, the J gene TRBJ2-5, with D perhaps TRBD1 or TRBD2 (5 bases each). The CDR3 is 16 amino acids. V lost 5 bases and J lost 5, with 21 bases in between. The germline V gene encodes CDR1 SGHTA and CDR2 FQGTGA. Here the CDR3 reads CASSVFGADRGETQYF. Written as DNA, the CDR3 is TGTGCCAGCAGCGTTTTCGGGGCAGACAGAGGGGAGACCCAGTACTTC.